A single sample is the source of the 8 T cell receptor beta chains below, sequenced in a study of blood T cell repertoires in COVID-19. Only in-frame clones appear in the TCRdb table, and some are missing; sequencing was by immunoSEQ multiplex PCR. This table has around 75,000 clones, around 87% appearing once. The sample consisted of peripheral blood. The receptor set was obtained from a man over 45 with acute or convalescent COVID-19.

This clone has just a few counts. The chain uses TRBV5-1 and TRBJ2-5; TRBD2 agrees at 8 bases. Germline-derived CDR1 and CDR2 are SGHRS and YFSETQ. J lost 2 bases, V lost 4 bases, and 4 bases had no gene match. The CDR3 has 14 residues. In DNA form, the CDR3 reads TGCGCCAGCAGCGAGACTAGCGCACAAGAGACCCAGTACTTC. Its protein product is CASSETSAQETQYF.

A single count supports this clone. V gene TRBV15 combines with J gene TRBJ1-6; 10 bases fit TRBD1. Germline CDR1 and CDR2: LNHNV and YYDKDF (reference sequence). The J segment lost 9 bases and the V segment lost 3 bases, leaving 2 bases of the junction unmatched. The CDR3 consists of 14 residues. The CDR3 loop is CATSSDRGLSPLHF. CDR3 bases: TGTGCCACCAGCAGCGACAGGGGGCTTTCACCCCTCCACTTT.

The genes are TRBV3-1 (or the pseudogene TRBV3-2) and TRBJ2-1; 7 nucleotides agree with TRBD2. V gave up 1 base and J gave up 0 bases; unmatched junction bases: 9. The length of the CDR3 is 18 residues. CDR1 and CDR2 from the germline V gene are LGHDT and YNNKEL (reference sequence). CDR3 in amino acids: CASSQGERRLASYNEQFF. CDR3 DNA sequence: TGTGCCAGCAGCCAAGGGGAGCGCCGACTAGCCTCCTACAATGAGCAGTTCTTC.

The V call is TRBV5-1, the J call TRBJ1-2; D uncertain. Trimming removed 0 bases at V and 0 bases at J, with 6 bases between. The CDR3 is 14 amino acids. Germline V gives CDR1 SGHRS, CDR2 YFSETQ. Here the CDR3 reads CASSLAPTNYGYTF. The CDR3 DNA sequence: TGCGCCAGCAGCTTGGCCCCTACTAACTATGGCTACACCTTC.

The chain links TRBV2 to TRBJ1-2; unclear D gene. CDR3 length: 13 amino acids. CDR1 is SNHLY and CDR2 is FYNNEI in the germline V gene. V was trimmed by 7 bases and J by 4 bases, leaving 13 bases between them. In DNA, the CDR3 is TGTGCCAGCATCGCGGGAACGGCCTATGGCTACACCTTC. Amino acid sequence: CASIAGTAYGYTF.

The V call is TRBV30, the J call TRBJ1-6; 8 positions match TRBD1. Per the germline V gene, CDR1 is GTSNPN and CDR2 is SVGIG (reference sequence). With 4 bases clipped from V and 3 bases from J, the junction kept 5 bases outside the gene matches. The CDR3 consists of 15 residues. The CDR3 is CAWTWTGNYNSPLHF. The DNA for the CDR3 is TGTGCCTGGACCTGGACAGGGAACTATAATTCACCCCTCCACTTT.

The genes are TRBV11-3 and TRBJ2-5; TRBD2 matches at 14 bases. Trimming removed 4 bases from V and 4 bases from J; junction bases left unmatched: 8. In germline, CDR1 is SGHNT, CDR2 YENEEA. CDR3 length: 17 amino acids. The DNA of the CDR3 is TGTGCCAGCAGCTCTAGACTAGCGGGAGGGCCGGGAGAGACCCAGTACTTC. Translated, it gives CASSSRLAGGPGETQYF.

V usage is TRBV6-5 and J usage is TRBJ1-2; 7 bases fit TRBD1. This CDR3 has 14 amino acids. Trimming cost V 2 bases and J 5 bases; bases outside gene matches: 5. Germline V gives CDR1 MNHEY, CDR2 SVGAGI. The CDR3 nucleotides are TGTGCCAGCAGTTACCCGACAGGGATTTATGGCTACACCTTC. Translating gives CASSYPTGIYGYTF.